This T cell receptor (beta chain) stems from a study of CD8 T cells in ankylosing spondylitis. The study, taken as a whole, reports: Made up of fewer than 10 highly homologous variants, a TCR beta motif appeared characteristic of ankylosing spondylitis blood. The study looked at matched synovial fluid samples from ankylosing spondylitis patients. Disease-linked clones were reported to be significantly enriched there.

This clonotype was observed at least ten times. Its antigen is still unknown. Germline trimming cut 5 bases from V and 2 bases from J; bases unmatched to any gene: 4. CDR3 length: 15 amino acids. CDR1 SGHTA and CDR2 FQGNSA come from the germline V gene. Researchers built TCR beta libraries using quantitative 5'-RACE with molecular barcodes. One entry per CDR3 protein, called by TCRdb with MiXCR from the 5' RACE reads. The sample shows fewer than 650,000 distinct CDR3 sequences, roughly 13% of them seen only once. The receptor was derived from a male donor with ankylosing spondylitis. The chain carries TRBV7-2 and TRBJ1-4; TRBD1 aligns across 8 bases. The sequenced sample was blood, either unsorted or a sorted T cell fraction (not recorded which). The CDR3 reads CASSRRQGTNEKLFF. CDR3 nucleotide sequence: TGTGCCAGCAGCAGAAGACAGGGGACTAATGAAAAACTGTTTTTT.